The rows below give T cell receptor beta chains drawn from one sample of a study of T cell repertoires in cytomegalovirus infection. Using its own MiXCR run on the reads, TCRdb lists one record per CDR3 protein. This table has hundreds of thousands of distinct CDR3 sequences, 33% appearing once. Their antigens remain unidentified. Sequences were derived from cultured PBMCs, sampled from culture after CMV antigen stimulation. Receptors originate from a human donor in good health (CMV status not recorded). Some clones in this sample may be carry-over from other donors' samples. The CDR3 runs from the conserved cysteine through the conserved F or W. D genes are given only for firm matches. The size field is filled for only some rows; it gives once, few, many or a size class.

J gene: TRBJ2-5
D gene: TRBD2
clone size: few
V gene: TRBV19
CDR3 DNA: TGTGCCAGTAGTATATCCCCTCTAGCGGGAGTAGGGGAGACCCAGTACTTC
CDR3 protein: CASSISPLAGVGETQYF

J gene: TRBJ1-1
D gene: -
clone size: -
V gene: TRBV12-3/TRBV12-4
CDR3 DNA: TGTGCCAGCAGCCGGACAGTCACTGAAGCTTTCTTT
CDR3 protein: CASSRTVTEAFF

J gene: TRBJ1-1
D gene: -
clone size: -
V gene: TRBV6-2/TRBV6-3
CDR3 DNA: TGTGCCAGCAGTTACGGGTCCCCCTCCCGGAACACTGAAGCTTTCTTT
CDR3 protein: CASSYGSPSRNTEAFF

J gene: TRBJ1-4
D gene: -
clone size: -
V gene: TRBV7-9
CDR3 DNA: TGTGCCAGCAGCTTAAGGGGCGGGGGAACTAATGAAAAACTGTTTTTT
CDR3 protein: CASSLRGGGTNEKLFF

J gene: TRBJ1-5
D gene: -
clone size: -
V gene: TRBV20-1
CDR3 DNA: TGCAGTGCTAGAGGAAGGGTTAGCAATCAGCCCCAGCATTTT
CDR3 protein: CSARGRVSNQPQHF

J gene: TRBJ1-1
D gene: -
clone size: few
V gene: TRBV7-9
CDR3 DNA: TGTGCCAGCAGCTCAAGGGGGGGTAGACCTGAAGCTTTCTTT
CDR3 protein: CASSSRGGRPEAFF

J gene: TRBJ1-4
D gene: TRBD1
clone size: -
V gene: TRBV20-1
CDR3 DNA: TGCAGTGCTAGCCCGACAGGGGGCAATGAAAAACTGTTTTTT
CDR3 protein: CSASPTGGNEKLFF

J gene: TRBJ2-1
D gene: -
clone size: -
V gene: TRBV12-3/TRBV12-4
CDR3 DNA: TGTGCCAGCAGTTCGTGGGGACTTAATGAGCAGTTCTTC
CDR3 protein: CASSSWGLNEQFF

J gene: TRBJ2-2
D gene: -
clone size: many
V gene: TRBV12-3/TRBV12-4
CDR3 DNA: TGTGCCAGCGGACAGAACACCGGGGAGCTGTTTTTT
CDR3 protein: CASGQNTGELFF

J gene: TRBJ1-2
D gene: -
clone size: -
V gene: TRBV7-2
CDR3 DNA: TGTGCCAGCAGCTTTTGGACTGATGGCTACACCTTC
CDR3 protein: CASSFWTDGYTF

J gene: TRBJ2-1
D gene: TRBD2
clone size: many
V gene: TRBV7-2
CDR3 DNA: TGTGCCAGCAGCTTAGCTGGAGCGGGAGGGCCGGGGAATGAGCAGTTCTTC
CDR3 protein: CASSLAGAGGPGNEQFF

J gene: TRBJ1-4
D gene: TRBD1
clone size: -
V gene: TRBV25-1
CDR3 DNA: TGTGCCAGCAGTGAATTGGGGACAGATACCTTCTGGGGTGAAAAACTGTTTTTT
CDR3 protein: CASSELGTDTFWGEKLFF

J gene: TRBJ2-1
D gene: -
clone size: -
V gene: TRBV3-1
CDR3 DNA: TGTGCCAGCAGCCCGGAGGACTGGGTTGTCTACAATGAGCAGTTCTTC
CDR3 protein: CASSPEDWVVYNEQFF

J gene: TRBJ2-1
D gene: -
clone size: -
V gene: TRBV30
CDR3 DNA: TGTGCCTGGGGAGGGGGAAATGAGCAGTTCTTC
CDR3 protein: CAWGGGNEQFF

J gene: TRBJ2-7
D gene: TRBD2
clone size: many
V gene: TRBV7-9
CDR3 DNA: TGTGCCAGCAGCTCGTTCGGGGCGGGAGCCGAGCAGTACTTC
CDR3 protein: CASSSFGAGAEQYF

J gene: TRBJ2-7
D gene: -
clone size: many
V gene: TRBV7-2
CDR3 DNA: TGTGCCAGCAGCCGGGACGGTGGCGCCTACGAGCAGTACTTC
CDR3 protein: CASSRDGGAYEQYF

J gene: TRBJ2-1
D gene: TRBD1
clone size: few
V gene: TRBV19
CDR3 DNA: TGTGCCAGTAGTACTCAGGGGGCGAATGAGCAGTTCTTC
CDR3 protein: CASSTQGANEQFF

J gene: TRBJ2-3
D gene: -
clone size: few
V gene: TRBV7-2
CDR3 DNA: TGTGCCAGCAGCTTAGACTCCACCACAGATACGCAGTATTTT
CDR3 protein: CASSLDSTTDTQYF

J gene: TRBJ1-1
D gene: -
clone size: few
V gene: TRBV5-5
CDR3 DNA: TGTGCCAGCAGCCCCCAAGGCCCGGTATGGACTGAAGCTTTCTTT
CDR3 protein: CASSPQGPVWTEAFF

J gene: TRBJ2-4
D gene: -
clone size: -
V gene: TRBV5-1
CDR3 DNA: TGCGCCAGCAGCTTGACCGGAAAAAACATTCAGTACTTC
CDR3 protein: CASSLTGKNIQYF

J gene: TRBJ2-1
D gene: TRBD2
clone size: -
V gene: TRBV29-1
CDR3 DNA: TGCAGCGTTGTTCATCGACTAGCGGGGCACAATGAGCAGTTCTTC
CDR3 protein: CSVVHRLAGHNEQFF

J gene: TRBJ1-6
D gene: -
clone size: -
V gene: TRBV4-1
CDR3 DNA: TGCGCCAGCAGCCAAGGGGAGGCCATGGGTTCACCCCTCCACTTT
CDR3 protein: CASSQGEAMGSPLHF

J gene: TRBJ2-2
D gene: TRBD1
clone size: once
V gene: TRBV24-1
CDR3 DNA: TGTGCCACCAGTGAGTTTGCCGGGACAGGGGTATCCGGGGAGCTGTTTTTT
CDR3 protein: CATSEFAGTGVSGELFF

J gene: TRBJ2-3
D gene: -
clone size: -
V gene: TRBV6-5
CDR3 DNA: TGTGCCAGCAGTTACTCAAGGGGTAACACAGATACGCAGTATTTT
CDR3 protein: CASSYSRGNTDTQYF

J gene: TRBJ2-4
D gene: -
clone size: -
V gene: TRBV28
CDR3 DNA: TGTGCCAGCAGTTTAGGAGGATATCTAGCCAAAAACATTCAGTACTTC
CDR3 protein: CASSLGGYLAKNIQYF

J gene: TRBJ1-3
D gene: -
clone size: -
V gene: TRBV19
CDR3 DNA: TGTGCCAGTGTCCGGGACGTAGAAAACACCATATATTTT
CDR3 protein: CASVRDVENTIYF

J gene: TRBJ2-7
D gene: -
clone size: -
V gene: TRBV7-9
CDR3 DNA: TGTGCCAGCAGCTCAACGGGACTTCGCGGGGATGAGCAGTACTTC
CDR3 protein: CASSSTGLRGDEQYF

J gene: TRBJ2-3
D gene: TRBD2
clone size: few
V gene: TRBV7-9
CDR3 DNA: TGTGCCAGCAGCGCTCGGACTAGCGGCCCCTCTGATACGCAGTATTTT
CDR3 protein: CASSARTSGPSDTQYF

J gene: TRBJ2-5
D gene: -
clone size: few
V gene: TRBV7-8
CDR3 DNA: TGTGCCAGCAGCTTAGTCTTTAGGGGGGTGGAGACCCAGTACTTC
CDR3 protein: CASSLVFRGVETQYF

J gene: TRBJ2-5
D gene: TRBD2
clone size: -
V gene: TRBV7-9
CDR3 DNA: TGTGCCAGCAGCCCTTCTAGCGGGAGGGACAAAGAGACCCAGTACTTC
CDR3 protein: CASSPSSGRDKETQYF

J gene: TRBJ2-1
D gene: TRBD2
clone size: few
V gene: TRBV14
CDR3 DNA: TGTGCCAGCAGCCGGAGCGGGAGTCACCAGTTCTTC
CDR3 protein: CASSRSGSHQFF

J gene: TRBJ2-7
D gene: -
clone size: many
V gene: TRBV29-1
CDR3 DNA: TGCAGCGTCATAGGCCGGGGGGAGCAGTACTTC
CDR3 protein: CSVIGRGEQYF

J gene: TRBJ2-1
D gene: -
clone size: -
V gene: TRBV11-3
CDR3 DNA: TGTGCCAGCAGCTTCCGGGTGACGGCCTCCTACAATGAGCAGTTCTTC
CDR3 protein: CASSFRVTASYNEQFF

J gene: TRBJ2-1
D gene: -
clone size: -
V gene: TRBV7-8
CDR3 DNA: TGTGCCAGCAGCTTAGAGGTTGCTTTTGGTGAGCAGTTCTTC
CDR3 protein: CASSLEVAFGEQFF

J gene: TRBJ2-2
D gene: -
clone size: -
V gene: TRBV6-5
CDR3 DNA: TGTGCCAGCAGTTCCTCAGCGGGGACCTACGCAGGGGACACCGGGGAGCTGTTTTTT
CDR3 protein: CASSSSAGTYAGDTGELFF

J gene: TRBJ2-7
D gene: TRBD1
clone size: -
V gene: TRBV7-2
CDR3 DNA: TGTGCCAGCAACTCAGGGGGCCCCTACGAGCAGTACTTC
CDR3 protein: CASNSGGPYEQYF